This T cell receptor beta chain was sequenced during a study of blood T cell repertoires in COVID-19. Study-level information: Sites in the United States, Italy and Spain provided acute and convalescent COVID-19 samples.

Libraries were prepared by immunoSEQ multiplex PCR; TCRdb keeps only in-frame clonotypes and omits some of them. The sample holds approximately 190,000 clones, about 83% seen once. The sample consisted of PBMCs or T cells enriched from blood (not recorded which). This receptor was obtained from a woman aged 25 to 45 who had been exposed to COVID-19.

The chain's CDR3 is CASSLGVWDRENSPLHF. The CDR3 nucleotides are TGTGCCAGCAGCTTGGGAGTCTGGGACAGAGAAAATTCACCCCTCCACTTT. This rearrangement joins TRBV5-6 to TRBJ1-6; 7 bases match TRBD1. The CDR3 runs to 17 residues. In germline, CDR1 is SGHDT, CDR2 YYEEEE. J was trimmed by 7 bases and V by 0 bases; bases with no gene match: 10.